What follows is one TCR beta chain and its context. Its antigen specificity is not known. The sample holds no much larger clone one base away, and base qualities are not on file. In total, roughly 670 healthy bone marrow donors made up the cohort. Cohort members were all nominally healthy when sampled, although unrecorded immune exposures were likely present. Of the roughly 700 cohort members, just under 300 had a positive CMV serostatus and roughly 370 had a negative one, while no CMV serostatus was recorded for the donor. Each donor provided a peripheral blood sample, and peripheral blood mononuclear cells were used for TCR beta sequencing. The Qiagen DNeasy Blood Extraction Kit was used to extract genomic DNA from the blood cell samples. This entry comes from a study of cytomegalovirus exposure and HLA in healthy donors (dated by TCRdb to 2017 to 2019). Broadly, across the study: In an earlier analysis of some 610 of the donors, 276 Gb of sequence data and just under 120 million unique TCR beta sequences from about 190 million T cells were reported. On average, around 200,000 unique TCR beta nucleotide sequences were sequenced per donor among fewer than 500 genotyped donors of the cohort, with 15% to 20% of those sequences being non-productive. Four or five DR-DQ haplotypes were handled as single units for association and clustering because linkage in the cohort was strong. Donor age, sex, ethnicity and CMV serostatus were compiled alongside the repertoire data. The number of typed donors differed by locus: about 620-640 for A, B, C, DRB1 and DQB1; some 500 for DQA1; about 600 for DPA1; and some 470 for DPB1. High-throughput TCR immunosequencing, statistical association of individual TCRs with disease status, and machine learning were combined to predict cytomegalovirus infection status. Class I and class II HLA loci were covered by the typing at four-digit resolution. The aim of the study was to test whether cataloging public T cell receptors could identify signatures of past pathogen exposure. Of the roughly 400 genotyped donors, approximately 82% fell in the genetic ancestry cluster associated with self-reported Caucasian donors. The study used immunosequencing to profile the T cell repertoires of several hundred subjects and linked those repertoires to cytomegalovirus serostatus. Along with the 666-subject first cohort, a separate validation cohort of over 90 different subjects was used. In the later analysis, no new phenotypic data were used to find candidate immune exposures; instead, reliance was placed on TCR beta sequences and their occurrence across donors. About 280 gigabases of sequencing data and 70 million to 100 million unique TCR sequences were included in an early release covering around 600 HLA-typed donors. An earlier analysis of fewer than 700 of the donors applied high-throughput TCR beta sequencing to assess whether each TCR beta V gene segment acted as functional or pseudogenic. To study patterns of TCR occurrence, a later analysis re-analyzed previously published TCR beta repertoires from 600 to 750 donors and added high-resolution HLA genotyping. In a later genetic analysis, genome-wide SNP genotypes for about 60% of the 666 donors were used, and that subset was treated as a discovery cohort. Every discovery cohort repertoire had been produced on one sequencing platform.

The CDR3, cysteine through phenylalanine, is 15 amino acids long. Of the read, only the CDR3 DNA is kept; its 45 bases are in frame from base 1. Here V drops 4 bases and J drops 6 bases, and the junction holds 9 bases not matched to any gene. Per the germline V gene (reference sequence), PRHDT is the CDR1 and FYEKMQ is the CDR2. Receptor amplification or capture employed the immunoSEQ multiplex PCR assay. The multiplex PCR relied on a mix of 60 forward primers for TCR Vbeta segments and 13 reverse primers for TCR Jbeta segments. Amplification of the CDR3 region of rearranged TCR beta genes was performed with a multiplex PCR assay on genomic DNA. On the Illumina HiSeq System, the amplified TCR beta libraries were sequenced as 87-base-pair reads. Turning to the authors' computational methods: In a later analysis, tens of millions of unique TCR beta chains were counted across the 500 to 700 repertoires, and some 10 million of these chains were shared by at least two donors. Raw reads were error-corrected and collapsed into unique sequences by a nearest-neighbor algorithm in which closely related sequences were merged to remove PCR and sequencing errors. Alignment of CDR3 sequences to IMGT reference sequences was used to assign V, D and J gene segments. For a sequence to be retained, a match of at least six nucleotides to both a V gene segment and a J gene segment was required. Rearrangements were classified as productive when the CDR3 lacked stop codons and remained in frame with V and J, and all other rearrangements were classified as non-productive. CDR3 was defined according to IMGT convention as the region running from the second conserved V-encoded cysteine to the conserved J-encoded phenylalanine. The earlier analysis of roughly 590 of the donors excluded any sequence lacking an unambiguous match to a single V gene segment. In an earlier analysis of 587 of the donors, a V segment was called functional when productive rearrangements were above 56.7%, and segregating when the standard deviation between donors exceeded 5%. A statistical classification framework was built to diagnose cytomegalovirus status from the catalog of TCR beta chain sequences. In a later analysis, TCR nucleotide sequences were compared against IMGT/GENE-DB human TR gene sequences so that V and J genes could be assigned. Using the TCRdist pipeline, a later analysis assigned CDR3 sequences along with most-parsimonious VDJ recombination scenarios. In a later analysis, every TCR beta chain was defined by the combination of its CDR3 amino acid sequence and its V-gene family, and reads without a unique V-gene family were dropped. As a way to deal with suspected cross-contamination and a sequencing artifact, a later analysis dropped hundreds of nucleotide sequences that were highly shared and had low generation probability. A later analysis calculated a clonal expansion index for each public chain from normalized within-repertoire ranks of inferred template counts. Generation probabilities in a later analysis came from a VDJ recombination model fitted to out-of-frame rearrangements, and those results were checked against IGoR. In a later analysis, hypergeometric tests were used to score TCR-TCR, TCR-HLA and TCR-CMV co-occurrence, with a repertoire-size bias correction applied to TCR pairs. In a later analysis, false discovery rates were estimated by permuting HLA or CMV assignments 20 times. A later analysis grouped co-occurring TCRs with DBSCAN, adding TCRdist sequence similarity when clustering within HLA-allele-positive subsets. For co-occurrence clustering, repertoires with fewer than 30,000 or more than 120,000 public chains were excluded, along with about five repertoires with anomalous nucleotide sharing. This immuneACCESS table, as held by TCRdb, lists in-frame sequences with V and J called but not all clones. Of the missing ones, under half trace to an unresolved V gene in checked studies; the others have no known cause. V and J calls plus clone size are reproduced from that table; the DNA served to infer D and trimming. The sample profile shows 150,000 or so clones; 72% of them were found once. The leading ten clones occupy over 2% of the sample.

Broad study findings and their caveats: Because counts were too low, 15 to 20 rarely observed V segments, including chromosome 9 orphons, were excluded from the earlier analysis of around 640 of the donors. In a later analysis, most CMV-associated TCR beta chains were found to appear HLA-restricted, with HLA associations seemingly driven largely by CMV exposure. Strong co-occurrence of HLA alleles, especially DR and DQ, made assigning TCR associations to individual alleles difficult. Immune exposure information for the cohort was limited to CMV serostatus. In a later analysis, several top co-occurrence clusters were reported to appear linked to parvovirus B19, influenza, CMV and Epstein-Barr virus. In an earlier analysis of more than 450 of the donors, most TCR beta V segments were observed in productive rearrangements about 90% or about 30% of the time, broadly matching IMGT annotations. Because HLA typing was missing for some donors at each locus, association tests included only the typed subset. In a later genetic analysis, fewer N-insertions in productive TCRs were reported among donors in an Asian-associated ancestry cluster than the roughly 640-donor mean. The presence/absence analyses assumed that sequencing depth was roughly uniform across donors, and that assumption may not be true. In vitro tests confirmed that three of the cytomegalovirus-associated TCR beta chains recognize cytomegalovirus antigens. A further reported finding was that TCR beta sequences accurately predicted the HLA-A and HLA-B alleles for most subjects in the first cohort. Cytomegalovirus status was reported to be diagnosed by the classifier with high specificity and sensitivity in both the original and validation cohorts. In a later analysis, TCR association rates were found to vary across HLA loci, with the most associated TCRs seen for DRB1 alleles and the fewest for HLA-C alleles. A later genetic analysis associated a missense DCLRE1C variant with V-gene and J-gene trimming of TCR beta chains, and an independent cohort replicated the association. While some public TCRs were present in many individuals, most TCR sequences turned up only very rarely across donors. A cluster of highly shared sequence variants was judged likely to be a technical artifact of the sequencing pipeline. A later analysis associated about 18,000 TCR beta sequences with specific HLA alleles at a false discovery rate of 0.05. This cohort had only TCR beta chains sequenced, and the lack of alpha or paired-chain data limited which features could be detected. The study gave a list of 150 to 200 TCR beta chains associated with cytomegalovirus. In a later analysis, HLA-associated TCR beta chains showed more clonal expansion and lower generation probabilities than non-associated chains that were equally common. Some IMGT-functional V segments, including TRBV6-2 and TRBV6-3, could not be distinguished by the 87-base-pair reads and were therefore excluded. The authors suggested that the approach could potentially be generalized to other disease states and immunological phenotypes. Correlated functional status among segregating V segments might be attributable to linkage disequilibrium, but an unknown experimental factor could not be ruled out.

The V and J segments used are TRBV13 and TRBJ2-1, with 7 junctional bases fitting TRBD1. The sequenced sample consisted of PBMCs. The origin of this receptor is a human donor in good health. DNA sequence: TGTGCCAGCAGCTCCTACAGGGGTTTGGGCAATGAGCAGTTCTTC. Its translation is CASSSYRGLGNEQFF. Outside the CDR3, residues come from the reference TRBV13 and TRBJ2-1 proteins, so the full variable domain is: AAGVIQSPRHLIKEKRETATLKCYPIPRHDTVYWYQQGPGQDPQFLISFYEKMQSDKGSIPDRFSAQQFSDYHSELNMSSLELGDSALYFCASSSYRGLGNEQFFGPGTRLTVL.